What follows are 22 T cell receptor beta chains derived from one specimen sequenced in a study of cytomegalovirus exposure and HLA in healthy donors. The PCR used 60 Vbeta and 13 Jbeta primers. Clones were sequenced by immunoSEQ multiplex PCR, and TCRdb holds only the in-frame ones, with some missing. The repertoire holds more than 150,000 clones, roughly 85% seen once, with over 12% in the top ten. Sequencing input: PBMCs. Every receptor here comes from a man in his fifties in good health and CMV-seropositive.

The chain couples TRBV7-2 to TRBJ1-1; 8 bases match TRBD1. In germline, CDR1 is SGHTA, CDR2 FQGNSA. V shed 5 bases and J 8 bases; nucleotides not matched to a gene: 7. CDR3 length: 13 residues. DNA for the CDR3: TGTGCCAGCAGCGGACAGGGCAACCTCGAAGCTTTCTTT. Its protein is CASSGQGNLEAFF. Complete variable domain (other parts from reference TRBV7-2 and TRBJ1-1): GAGVSQSPSNKVTEKGKDVELRCDPISGHTALYWYRQSLGQGLEFLIYFQGNSAPDKSGLPSDRFSAERTGGSVSTLTIQRTQQEDSAVYLCASSGQGNLEAFFGQGTRLTVV.

This chain links TRBV29-1 with TRBJ1-1; D ambiguous. Looked up from germline, CDR1 is SQVTM and CDR2 is ANQGSEA. V was clipped by 7 bases and J by 2 bases, with 14 bases between them. This CDR3 has 13 residues. CDR3 residues: CSGCGQRNTEAFF. The CDR3 DNA reads as TGCAGCGGATGCGGGCAGCGTAACACTGAAGCTTTCTTT.

The chain links TRBV6-5 to TRBJ1-1; 7 nucleotides match TRBD1. The CDR3 is made up of 16 amino acids. Germline V CDR1 and CDR2: MNHEY, SVGAGI. J was trimmed by 5 bases and V by 2 bases; bases with no gene match: 11. As DNA, the CDR3 is TGTGCCAGCAGTTACCGAACTAAGGGGGCGCGGACTGAAGCTTTCTTT. Translated: CASSYRTKGARTEAFF.

This clone has more than one count but fewer than ten. The V gene is TRBV7-9, the J gene TRBJ1-6, with 7 positions matching TRBD1. V shed 4 bases and J 7 bases; nucleotides not matched to a gene: 4. CDR3 size: 14 residues. The germline V gene encodes CDR1 SEHNR and CDR2 FQNEAQ (reference sequence). CDR3 protein: CASSSLTGNSPLHF. CDR3 nucleotides: TGTGCCAGCAGCTCGTTGACAGGGAATTCACCCCTCCACTTT. Looking up the rest from reference TRBV7-9 and TRBJ1-6 gives the full variable domain: DTGVSQNPRHKITKRGQNVTFRCDPISEHNRLYWYRQTLGQGPEFLTYFQNEAQLEKSRLLSDRFSAERPKGSFSTLEIQRTEQGDSAMYLCASSSLTGNSPLHFGNGTRLTVT.

The chain has TRBV28 and TRBJ2-2, with a possible D match to TRBD2 (6 bases). The CDR3 has 14 residues. Trimming removed 5 bases at V and 2 bases at J, with 9 bases between. The germline V gene has CDR1 MDHEN and CDR2 SYDVKM. CDR3 amino acids: CASSRAGNTGELFF. The DNA for the CDR3 is TGTGCCAGCAGTAGGGCGGGAAACACCGGGGAGCTGTTTTTT.

This clone was picked up one time. The chain is built from TRBV21-1 and TRBJ1-2; TRBD1, as called in the table, went unchecked against the DNA. TRBV21-1 is flagged as a pseudogene. The CDR3 totals 16 residues. The CDR3 here is CASSVRQGGASGGYTF. The CDR3 nucleotides read TGTGCCAGCAGCGTCCGACAGGGTGGGGCTTCGGGTGGCTACACCTTC.

The genes are TRBV9 and TRBJ2-7; TRBD1 aligns across 11 bases. This CDR3 region has 15 residues. Trimming took 2 bases from V and 1 from J; bases not matched to a gene: 2. Germline V gene lookup returns CDR1 SGDLS and CDR2 YYNGEE. This chain's CDR3 is CASSVGTGGSYEQYF. As DNA, the CDR3 is TGTGCCAGCAGCGTCGGGACAGGGGGGTCCTACGAGCAGTACTTC.

This chain joins TRBV4-2 and TRBJ2-1; 10 bases are a match to TRBD2. The CDR3 sequence is 15 residues long. CDR1 and CDR2 (germline): LGHNA, YNFKEQ. Losses at the gene ends were 4 bases for V and 4 bases for J; bases not matched to a gene: 4. The CDR3 is CASSLPAGGYNEQFF. The CDR3 region has the DNA TGTGCCAGCAGCCTCCCAGCGGGGGGGTACAATGAGCAGTTCTTC.

J is TRBJ1-3 and V is TRBV9; tentative D call: TRBD1 (5 bases). From germline, CDR1 is SGDLS and CDR2 YYNGEE. The length of the CDR3 is 16 residues. V lost 3 bases and J lost 0, with 13 bases in between. DNA of the CDR3: TGTGCCAGCAGCGCTTCGGACACCCACTCTGGAAACACCATATATTTT. Its protein product is CASSASDTHSGNTIYF. The full variable domain, with the rest looked up from reference TRBV9 and TRBJ1-3, is DSGVTQTPKHLITATGQRVTLRCSPRSGDLSVYWYQQSLDQGLQFLIQYYNGEERAKGNILERFSAQQFPDLHSELNLSSLELGDSALYFCASSASDTHSGNTIYFGEGSWLTVV.

This chain joins TRBV19 and TRBJ2-4; D is unclear. CDR1 is LNHDA, CDR2 SQIVND, per germline (reference sequence). CDR3 length equals 17 residues. The V end lost 4 bases, the J end lost 4 bases, and 20 bases lay between the germline ends. As DNA, the CDR3 is TGTGCCAGTAGTACCCAGGTCAGGCAGGCCGAAAAAAACATTCAGTACTTC. Translation: CASSTQVRQAEKNIQYF.

For this clone: This sample also contains other DNA sequences that code for the same CDR3. V is TRBV9 and J is TRBJ1-1; TRBD1 aligns across 7 bases. The CDR3 spans 14 residues. Per the germline V gene, CDR1 is SGDLS and CDR2 is YYNGEE. V trimming: 0 bases; J trimming: 11 bases; junction bases outside the gene matches: 10. In DNA form, the CDR3 reads TGTGCCAGCAGCGTAGACGGCAGGGGGAGTGGGGCTTTCTTT. Translation gives CASSVDGRGSGAFF.

This rearrangement joins TRBV29-1 to TRBJ1-5; D uncertain. The CDR3 extends over 13 amino acids. Germline CDR1 and CDR2: SQVTM and ANQGSEA. Trimming took off 5 bases at V and 3 bases at J, with 11 bases between the two ends. CDR3 bases: TGCAGCGTTCGCCTGACACCCAATCAGCCCCAGCATTTT. It specifies CSVRLTPNQPQHF. Full variable domain (outside the CDR3, taken from reference TRBV29-1 and TRBJ1-5): SAVISQKPSRDICQRGTSLTIQCQVDSQVTMMFWYRQQPGQSLTLIATANQGSEATYESGFVIDKFPISRPNLTFSTLTVSNMSPEDSSIYLCSVRLTPNQPQHFGDGTRLSIL.

The rearrangement joins TRBV28 to TRBJ1-2; TRBD1 is a possible D gene (5 bases). Germline loops: CDR1 MDHEN, CDR2 SYDVKM. The CDR3 covers 13 residues. V lost 4 bases and J 8 bases, leaving 14 bases between the germline ends. The CDR3 DNA is TGTGCCAGCAGTTCCGGGACGGGGGTGGGCTACACCTTC. Protein product: CASSSGTGVGYTF.

This chain connects TRBV19 to TRBJ1-5; D unclear. Germline V gene lookup returns CDR1 LNHDA and CDR2 SQIVND (reference sequence). CDR3 length: 12 residues. The V end was cut by 8 bases, the J end by 7 bases, with 12 bases between. Here the CDR3 DNA reads TGTGCCAGTGCCACAGTTGGACAGCCCCAGCATTTT. Its translation: CASATVGQPQHF.

A few counts support this clone. V is TRBV2 and J is TRBJ1-1, with no clear D. Deletions cut 2 bases from V and 5 bases from J, with 9 bases between. The CDR3 covers 13 residues. The germline CDR1 and CDR2 sequences are SNHLY and FYNNEI. CDR3 nucleotides: TGTGCCAGCAGTGAAACGGCCGGGACTGAAGCTTTCTTT. Residues: CASSETAGTEAFF.

V is TRBV18 and J is TRBJ2-1; the match to TRBD1 covers 8 bases. The germline V gene encodes CDR1 KGHSH and CDR2 LQKENI. This CDR3 has 16 residues. V was clipped by 1 base and J by 1 base; unmatched bases: 3. CDR3 loop: CASSPQNRGSYNEQFF. The CDR3 DNA sequence: TGTGCCAGCTCACCACAGAACAGGGGGTCCTACAATGAGCAGTTCTTC.

The genes are TRBV6-6 and TRBJ1-1; TRBD1 aligns across 9 bases. Unmatched junction bases numbered 7, after V lost 0 bases and J lost 5 bases. The CDR3 is 16 residues long. The germline V gene encodes CDR1 MNHNY and CDR2 SVGAGI (reference sequence). CDR3 loop: CASSYSGQGRGTEAFF. CDR3 sequence (DNA): TGTGCCAGCAGTTACTCGGGACAGGGAAGGGGGACTGAAGCTTTCTTT.

The chain combines TRBV5-1 with TRBJ2-5; TRBD2 matches 8 bases. CDR1 is SGHRS and CDR2 is YFSETQ in the germline V gene. The CDR3 has 16 residues. Trimming cost V 0 bases and J 5 bases; bases outside gene matches: 9. CDR3 region: CASSLVPLGLEETQYF. The CDR3 DNA follows: TGCGCCAGCAGCTTGGTTCCCCTGGGACTAGAGGAGACCCAGTACTTC.

In this sample, this clone turned up once. This sequence joins TRBV14 and TRBJ2-2; 9 bases agree with TRBD1. Germline V lookup: CDR1 SGHDN, CDR2 FVKESK. The CDR3 has 17 residues. Trimming took 1 base from V and 0 from J; bases not matched to a gene: 3. This CDR3 reads CASSQVWDRANTGELFF. Here the CDR3 DNA reads TGTGCCAGCAGCCAAGTATGGGACAGGGCGAACACCGGGGAGCTGTTTTTT.

The chain is built from TRBV7-9 and TRBJ2-5; 7 bases line up with TRBD1. Germline assignment: CDR1 SEHNR and CDR2 FQNEAQ (reference sequence). After removal of 4 bases from V and 2 bases from J, the junction contained 10 bases not matched to a gene. The length of the CDR3 is 16 residues. The CDR3 spells CASSYAPPGQQETQYF. CDR3 coding DNA: TGTGCCAGCAGCTACGCGCCGCCGGGACAGCAAGAGACCCAGTACTTC.

The CDR3 is CASSLDRAGTEAFF. The CDR3 DNA reads as TGCGCCAGCAGCCTGGACAGGGCGGGCACTGAAGCTTTCTTT. This chain uses TRBV4-3 with TRBJ1-1; TRBD1 matches at 8 bases. J gave up 4 bases and V 4 bases, and 5 bases lay outside the gene matches. The CDR3 has 14 amino acids. CDR1 and CDR2 (germline): LGHNA, YSLEER.

This clone was counted at least ten times. The chain employs TRBV6-6 and TRBJ1-1; no firm D call. Trimming cost V 0 bases and J 1 base, with 6 bases left between them. The CDR3 covers 14 residues. The germline gives CDR1 MNHNY, CDR2 SVGAGI (reference sequence). CDR3 bases: TGTGCCAGCAGTTACTCGGAGGCGAACACTGAAGCTTTCTTT. Protein sequence: CASSYSEANTEAFF.